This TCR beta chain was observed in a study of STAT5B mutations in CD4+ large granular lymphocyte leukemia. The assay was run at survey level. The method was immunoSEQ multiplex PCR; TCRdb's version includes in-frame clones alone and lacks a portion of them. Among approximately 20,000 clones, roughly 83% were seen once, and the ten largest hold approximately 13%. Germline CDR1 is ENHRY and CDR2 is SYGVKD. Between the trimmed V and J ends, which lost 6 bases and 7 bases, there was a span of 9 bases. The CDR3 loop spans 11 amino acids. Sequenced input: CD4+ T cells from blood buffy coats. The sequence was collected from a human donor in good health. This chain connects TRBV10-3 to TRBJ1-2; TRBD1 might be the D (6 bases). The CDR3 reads CAISQDSGYTF. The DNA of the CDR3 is TGTGCCATCAGCCAGGACAGTGGCTACACCTTC.